These T cell receptor beta chains were read from a single sample in a study of molecular identifiers for immune sequencing clone quantification. TCRdb fed the PCR reads into MiXCR, producing one record per CDR3 protein. Here the sample spans approximately 670,000 distinct CDR3 sequences, just under 20% being singletons. Sequencing was carried out using naive CD8+ T cells from blood, with Jurkat cell RNA spiked in. Receptors were obtained from a human donor in good health. Some libraries in this study had Jurkat cell RNA spiked in. CDR3s include the opening cysteine and the closing phenylalanine or tryptophan. Fields, in order: clone size, D gene, J gene, V gene, CDR3 DNA, CDR3 protein. The D gene is left open where the match is weak. Clone size is not always given. Where it is, it says once, few, many or a class for expanded clones.

many | TRBD1 | TRBJ2-5 | TRBV6-5 | TGTGCCAGCAGTTCGACAGGGAAGAGAACCCAGTACTTC | CASSSTGKRTQYF
many | - | TRBJ1-1 | TRBV7-9 | TGTGCCAGCAGCTTTGGGAACACTGAAGCTTTCTTT | CASSFGNTEAFF
- | - | TRBJ2-7 | TRBV9 | TGTGCCAGCAGCGTCAGGGTCGGTGACAAGCAGTACTTC | CASSVRVGDKQYF
few | TRBD1 | TRBJ2-7 | TRBV6-5 | TGTGCCAGCAGTTACACCGGGACAGATTCCTACGAGCAGTACTTC | CASSYTGTDSYEQYF
many | - | TRBJ1-5 | TRBV4-3 | TGCGCCAGCAGCCAAGATCGATTCACGAGTCAGCCCCAGCATTTT | CASSQDRFTSQPQHF
few | - | TRBJ1-6 | TRBV7-2 | TGTGCCAGCAGCCACATTAGTACAGCGCTCTATAATTCACCCCTCCACTTT | CASSHISTALYNSPLHF
many | TRBD2 | TRBJ2-5 | TRBV9 | TGTGCCAGCAGCCAACCGACTAGCGGGATTGGGGAGACCCAGTACTTC | CASSQPTSGIGETQYF
many | TRBD2 | TRBJ2-1 | TRBV14 | TGTGCCAGCAGCCAAACGTGGACTAGCGGGAGTGGATGGAATGAGCAGTTCTTC | CASSQTWTSGSGWNEQFF
many | TRBD1 | TRBJ1-1 | TRBV14 | TGTGCCAGCAGCTATCAGGACAGGGGGGAAGCTTTCTTT | CASSYQDRGEAFF
- | - | TRBJ2-2 | TRBV6-5 | TGTGCCAGCAGTTACTCCGCAGGGGGGGCCACCGGGGAGCTGTTTTTT | CASSYSAGGATGELFF
- | - | TRBJ1-1 | TRBV7-9 | TGTGCCAGCAGCTCTGGTCTGGGGGCTGAAGCTTTCTTT | CASSSGLGAEAFF
few | - | TRBJ2-1 | TRBV4-1 | TGCGCCAGCAGCCAACCCCAACCGGGCGAACACCCCAGCTCCTACAATGAGCAGTTCTTC | CASSQPQPGEHPSSYNEQFF
many | TRBD2 | TRBJ2-4 | TRBV13 | TGTGCCAGCAGCTTGGGACTAGCGGGAGCTGGCAAAAACATTCAGTACTTC | CASSLGLAGAGKNIQYF
many | - | TRBJ2-7 | TRBV12-3/TRBV12-4 | TGTGCCAGCAGTTCCCGGCAGTACGAGCAGTACTTC | CASSSRQYEQYF
few | - | TRBJ2-2 | TRBV6-1 | TGTGCCAGCAGTGAAGCGATTGGATGGTCTCGGGCCGGGGAGCTGTTTTTT | CASSEAIGWSRAGELFF
many | - | TRBJ2-7 | TRBV27 | TGTGCCAGTTCCCGAGGGTCCCACGGGTACGAGCAGTACTTC | CASSRGSHGYEQYF
- | - | TRBJ2-6 | TRBV19 | TGTGCCAGTAGTATAGGAGGGTTTGGGGCCAACGTCCTGACTTTC | CASSIGGFGANVLTF
many | TRBD1 | TRBJ2-7 | TRBV19 | TGTGCCAGTAGTATCGGTACAGGGGACTACGAGCAGTACTTC | CASSIGTGDYEQYF
- | - | TRBJ1-1 | TRBV12-3/TRBV12-4 | TGTGCCAGCAGTGCGACAGAGGAGGCTTTCTTT | CASSATEEAFF
many | TRBD2 | TRBJ2-3 | TRBV29-1 | TGCAGCGTGCGGGGGTCGAGCGGGACTAGCACAGATACGCAGTATTTT | CSVRGSSGTSTDTQYF
few | TRBD1 | TRBJ1-2 | TRBV12-3/TRBV12-4 | TGTGCCAGCACCCGGACAGGGGACGTTGGTGGCTACACCTTC | CASTRTGDVGGYTF
many | - | TRBJ2-3 | TRBV12-5 | TGTGCTACCTCCGGGGTACTTCGGGACACAGATACGCAGTATTTT | CATSGVLRDTDTQYF
- | - | TRBJ1-6 | TRBV27 | TGTGCCAGCACCGGGGGGGGTACCTATAATTCACCCCTCCACTTT | CASTGGGTYNSPLHF
few | - | TRBJ1-2 | TRBV20-1 | TGCAGTGCTAGAGTGGGGGGATCTAGCTATGGCTACACCTTC | CSARVGGSSYGYTF
many | TRBD2 | TRBJ2-7 | TRBV19 | TGTGCCAGTAGCGCGGGGAGGGGTGGAGTCTACGAGCAGTACTTC | CASSAGRGGVYEQYF
many | - | TRBJ2-7 | TRBV6-2/TRBV6-3 | TGTGCCAGCAGCACGCACACCGGGACGCTCGGCGAGCAGTACTTC | CASSTHTGTLGEQYF
- | TRBD1 | TRBJ2-7 | TRBV10-3 | TGTGCCATCAGTGACCCCACCAAAGGGACAGGCTCCTACGAGCAGTACTTC | CAISDPTKGTGSYEQYF
many | - | TRBJ2-4 | TRBV7-2 | TGTGCCAGCAGCTTGCACCAGGTCCCCGAAGTGGTCAAAAACATTCAGTACTTC | CASSLHQVPEVVKNIQYF
few | TRBD1 | TRBJ2-7 | TRBV19 | TGTGCCAGTAGTCGACCGGGACAGGGTTTTTCCGAGCAGTACTTC | CASSRPGQGFSEQYF
many | TRBD2 | TRBJ2-5 | TRBV4-1 | TGCGCCAGCAGCCAAGATCGCGGGGGGGGGCAGACCCAGTACTTC | CASSQDRGGGQTQYF
many | - | TRBJ2-3 | TRBV19 | TGTGCCAGTAGTATAGCCACAGGCCTCAGGGGAGATACGCAGTATTTT | CASSIATGLRGDTQYF
many | TRBD1 | TRBJ1-1 | TRBV9 | TGTGCCAGCAGCCCTGACAGGGGTGGAACTGAAGCTTTCTTT | CASSPDRGGTEAFF
many | - | TRBJ1-1 | TRBV3-1 | TGTGCCAGCAGCCTCGACAGGCGGGTTTTCACTGAAGCTTTCTTT | CASSLDRRVFTEAFF
many | - | TRBJ1-1 | TRBV28 | TGTGCCAGCAGTTCCCCAGGTTACACTGAAGCTTTCTTT | CASSSPGYTEAFF
many | - | TRBJ2-7 | TRBV6-6 | TGTGCCAGCAGCCGGGGTGAAACCTACGAGCAGTACTTC | CASSRGETYEQYF
many | TRBD1 | TRBJ1-5 | TRBV7-9 | TGTGCCAGCAGCTCCGGGACAGGCTTTTTGATGGAGCCCCAGCATTTT | CASSSGTGFLMEPQHF
many | TRBD2 | TRBJ2-3 | TRBV27 | TGTGCCAGCAGTCCCTCACTTGATCAAGCGGGAGTGTCGACAGATACGCAGTATTTT | CASSPSLDQAGVSTDTQYF
few | - | TRBJ1-2 | TRBV19 | TGTGCCAGTAGTATAGTCCCAGGGAACTATGGCTACACCTTC | CASSIVPGNYGYTF
many | - | TRBJ2-1 | TRBV5-6 | TGTGCCAGCAGCCTGGGGGCCCAAGCCTACAATGAGCAGTTCTTC | CASSLGAQAYNEQFF
many | - | TRBJ1-1 | TRBV20-1 | TGCAGTGCGCCCAGGGGCGCTGAAGCTTTCTTT | CSAPRGAEAFF
few | TRBD1 | TRBJ1-2 | TRBV5-1 | TGCGCCAGCAGCTTGGAGGACAGGGACGTGGATGGCTACACCTTC | CASSLEDRDVDGYTF
- | - | TRBJ2-3 | TRBV19 | TGTGCCAGTAGTACAACCGGGGTCGATACGCAGTATTTT | CASSTTGVDTQYF
many | - | TRBJ2-2 | TRBV29-1 | TGCAGCGTTGAGGACACCGGGGAGCTGTTTTTT | CSVEDTGELFF
many | - | TRBJ2-2 | TRBV6-5 | TGTGCCAGCAGTTATTTTCTGAACGGGGAGCTGTTTTTT | CASSYFLNGELFF